This T cell receptor beta chain stems from a study of blood T cell repertoires in COVID-19. Enrolled through a virtual design, the participants were between about 18 and 100 years of age and came from some 26 US areas. Participants' reported clinical history set cohort assignment. Participants classified as exposed had met a COVID-19 case within 2 weeks before study entry. Methods used by the authors: Estimated nucleated cell counts came from reference gene primer amplification. Assay: immunoSEQ multiplex PCR; the TCRdb copy retains only in-frame clones and omits some. The V and J calls and clone size were taken over from that table, and D and trimming were inferred from the DNA. This sample has 350,000 to 500,000 clones, with around nine tenths found just once. Trimming at V came to 6 bases and at J to 6 bases, leaving 6 bases not matched to a gene. CDR3 size: 15 residues. The germline gives CDR1 KGHSH, CDR2 LQKENI.

This receptor was identified in a woman under 30 who had been exposed to COVID-19. The chain carries TRBV18 and TRBJ2-2; the match to TRBD1 covers 11 bases. The sample consisted of PBMCs or T cells enriched from blood (not recorded which). The CDR3 sequence: CASSRTGGISGELFF. The CDR3 nucleotides are TGTGCCAGCTCCCGGACAGGGGGCATCTCCGGGGAGCTGTTTTTT.